This T cell receptor beta chain derives from a study of response to subunit inactivated influenza vaccine. Each CDR3 protein gets one entry after TCRdb re-called the RT-PCR reads with MiXCR. The sample includes hundreds of thousands of distinct CDR3 sequences, 6.5% to 8% of them seen just once. Between the trimmed V and J ends, which lost 6 bases and 2 bases, there was a span of 18 bases. This CDR3 spans 15 amino acids. Germline-derived CDR1 and CDR2 are DFQATT and SNEGSKA (reference sequence). The rearrangement uses TRBV20-1 and TRBJ2-3; the D gene is possibly TRBD1 (6 bases). The material was PBMCs from blood, obtained around 25 months after vaccination. The origin of this receptor is a man aged 50 to 69 who received an inactivated influenza vaccine. The CDR3 spells CSARSVGAATDTQYF. CDR3 in DNA: TGCAGTGCCCGGTCGGTGGGGGCGGCCACAGATACGCAGTATTTT.